The 8 T cell receptor beta chains below all came from one sample that was sequenced in a study of immune cell composition in non-small cell lung cancer (dated by TCRdb to the late 2010s). The receptor library was made with the immunoSEQ multiplex PCR assay. TCRdb carries this immuneACCESS record with in-frame sequences only. Its versions omit some clonotypes, under half of them owing to an unresolved V gene in the studies checked, with the rest unexplained. In this sample the table shows around 13,000 clones, about 70% of which occur a single time. The ten largest clones take up more than 13% of the sample. The material sequenced was lung tumor tissue. These receptors came from a human donor with non-small cell lung cancer.

The chain employs TRBV7-2 and TRBJ2-1; 10 bases align to TRBD1. The CDR3 length is 16 residues. Trimming cost V 5 bases and J 6 bases; bases outside gene matches: 10. Germline CDR1 is SGHTA and CDR2 is FQGNSA. CDR3 in amino acids: CASSTTAGTGANEQFF. The DNA of the CDR3 is TGTGCCAGCAGCACCACGGCGGGGACAGGGGCCAATGAGCAGTTCTTC.

The chain has TRBV4-3 and TRBJ1-1, with D possibly matching TRBD1 (6 bases). Germline V CDR1 and CDR2: LGHNA, YSLEER. The CDR3 consists of 14 residues. Trimming left V 3 bases short and J 5 bases short, with 13 bases between. In nucleotides, the CDR3 is TGCGCCAGCAGCCAGGGGGCAAGAGGGACTGAAGCTTTCTTT. Protein product: CASSQGARGTEAFF.

The chain is built from TRBV7-9 and TRBJ2-1; the match to TRBD2 covers 8 bases. The germline CDR1 and CDR2 sequences are SEHNR and FQNEAQ (reference sequence). Trimming took 5 bases from V and 4 from J; bases not matched to a gene: 7. The CDR3 is made up of 15 amino acids. CDR3 sequence reads: CASSRGGSHYNEQFF. The CDR3 coding sequence is TGTGCCAGCAGCCGGGGGGGGTCCCATTACAATGAGCAGTTCTTC.

The chain carries TRBV5-1 and TRBJ2-6; D is unresolved. Trimming removed 4 bases at V and 0 bases at J, with 8 bases between. Germline CDR1 is SGHRS and CDR2 is YFSETQ. The CDR3 length is 15 residues. CDR3 bases: TGCGCCAGCAGCCAATTTTTCTCTGGGGCCAACGTCCTGACTTTC. As protein: CASSQFFSGANVLTF.

This clone was detected only a few times. The rearrangement links TRBV14 to TRBJ1-5; a possible D gene is TRBD1 (6 bases). V lost 1 base, J lost 6 bases, and 25 bases lay in between. The CDR3 loop spans 19 amino acids. The germline gives CDR1 SGHDN, CDR2 FVKESK. CDR3 nucleotides: TGTGCCAGCAGCCAAGTCAACAAACCCTCTGGCAGGGGACGTCAGCCCCAGCATTTT. Protein sequence: CASSQVNKPSGRGRQPQHF.

This clone was counted only a few times. CDR3 bases: TGTGCCAGCAGCCATGACAGATCTAGCACAGATACGCAGTATTTT. This encodes CASSHDRSSTDTQYF. The rearrangement links TRBV5-8 to TRBJ2-3; a weak D match, TRBD1 (5 bases). Germline CDR1 SGHTS, CDR2 YDEGEE. Trimming took off 4 bases at V and 0 bases at J, with 12 bases between the two ends. The CDR3 totals 15 residues.

The chain employs TRBV19 and TRBJ2-3, with 7 bases fitting TRBD1. Per germline, CDR1 LNHDA and CDR2 SQIVND (reference sequence). Losses at the gene ends were 3 bases for V and 5 bases for J; bases not matched to a gene: 8. This CDR3 region has 15 residues. In DNA form, the CDR3 reads TGTGCCAGTAGTATTGGGACAGTGTCGGGAGATACGCAGTATTTT. This encodes CASSIGTVSGDTQYF.

This chain connects TRBV28 to TRBJ2-7, with D possibly matching TRBD1 (6 bases). This CDR3 has 14 residues. The germline V gene encodes CDR1 MDHEN and CDR2 SYDVKM. V was clipped by 2 bases and J by 3 bases, with 11 bases between them. As DNA, the CDR3 is TGTGCCAGCAGTTTAATAGGGGGACGCTACGAGCAGTACTTC. Translation: CASSLIGGRYEQYF. Full variable domain (remainder filled in from reference TRBV28 and TRBJ2-7): DVKVTQSSRYLVKRTGEKVFLECVQDMDHENMFWYRQDPGLGLRLIYFSYDVKMKEKGDIPEGYSVSREKKERFSLILESASTNQTSMYLCASSLIGGRYEQYFGPGTRLTVT.